The present entry profiles one TCR beta chain with its context. This entry is derived from a study of graft-versus-host responses after intestinal transplantation. Using immunoSEQ multiplex PCR, the repertoire was profiled, and TCRdb retains in-frame clones only, with some absent. This sample yields around 37,000 clones, of which roughly four fifths are seen a single time; about 3.5% belongs to the top ten. V lost 0 bases, J lost 3 bases, and 0 bases stayed unmatched. The CDR3 spans 14 residues. Germline lookup yields CDR1 SGDLS and CDR2 YYNGEE. The sequenced sample was PBMCs, obtained about 160 weeks after transplant. This TCR was sampled from a human patient who received an intestinal transplant, so some T cells may come from the graft donor. The rearrangement joins TRBV9 to TRBJ2-7, with 10 bases matching TRBD2. CDR3 loop: CASSVGLAGYEQYF. The CDR3 DNA follows: TGTGCCAGCAGCGTAGGACTAGCGGGCTACGAGCAGTACTTC.